These 20 T cell receptor beta chains were all obtained from the same sample, sequenced in a study of blood T cell repertoires in COVID-19. The repertoire was sequenced with immunoSEQ multiplex PCR; TCRdb's copy has only in-frame clones and lacks some. The sample records about 250,000 clones, around 82% being singletons. The sequencing input was peripheral blood. The receptors derive from an older person with COVID-19, enrolled during active disease.

V usage is TRBV24-1 and J usage is TRBJ2-1; 12 nucleotides align to TRBD1. The junction had 5 bases not matched to a gene; V was cut back by 9 bases and J by 6 bases. The germline gives CDR1 KGHDR, CDR2 SFDVKD. CDR3 length: 14 residues. CDR3 nucleotides: TGTGCCACCTCTTTGGGACAGGGGGCCAATGAGCAGTTCTTC. Translation: CATSLGQGANEQFF.

This sequence joins TRBV20-1 and TRBJ1-1; no reliable D call. The CDR3 consists of 12 residues. The V end was cut by 3 bases, the J end by 4 bases, with 9 bases between. CDR1 and CDR2 (germline): DFQATT, SNEGSKA (reference sequence). The CDR3 is CSASRRVTEAFF. The CDR3 nucleotides are TGCAGTGCTAGTCGGCGGGTCACTGAAGCTTTCTTT.

The rearrangement joins TRBV6-2 or TRBV6-3 to TRBJ1-5; D is perhaps TRBD1 (5 bases). Trimming cost V 0 bases and J 3 bases, with 15 bases left between them. Germline lookup yields CDR1 MNHEY and CDR2 SVGEGT. The CDR3 is 17 amino acids. The CDR3 DNA follows: TGTGCCAGCAGTTACTCCCAGTCAGGGTTAAACAATCAGCCCCAGCATTTT. It encodes CASSYSQSGLNNQPQHF.

The rearrangement links TRBV11-2 to TRBJ2-7; 9 nucleotides line up with TRBD1. CDR1 and CDR2 (germline): SGHAT, FQNNGV. V shed 5 bases, J shed 2 bases, and the junction held 4 bases outside the gene matches. The CDR3 is 14 residues long. The CDR3 here is CASSGGQGTYEQYF. CDR3 in DNA: TGTGCCAGCAGCGGGGGACAGGGTACCTACGAGCAGTACTTC.

This chain joins TRBV2 and TRBJ2-7, with D possibly TRBD2 on 6 matching bases. V lost 8 bases and J lost 1, with 12 bases in between. The CDR3 is made up of 13 amino acids. Germline assignment: CDR1 SNHLY and CDR2 FYNNEI. The chain's CDR3 is CASGDSNSYEQYF. The CDR3 nucleotides read TGTGCCAGCGGGGACTCCAATTCCTACGAGCAGTACTTC.

The gene calls are TRBV19 and TRBJ1-5; D is possibly TRBD1 (6 bases). The CDR3 has 14 amino acids. Trimming removed 7 bases at V and 4 bases at J, with 14 bases between. Germline V gene data show CDR1 as LNHDA and CDR2 as SQIVND (reference sequence). The CDR3 sequence is CASTPGHQNQPQHF. The CDR3 coding sequence is TGTGCCAGTACTCCGGGACACCAAAATCAGCCCCAGCATTTT.

The CDR3 nucleotides are TGCGCCAGCAGCTTGGGAGGATTTGGATATGGCTACACCTTC. Amino acids: CASSLGGFGYGYTF. The chain joins TRBV5-1 to TRBJ1-2; unclear D gene. V lost 0 bases to trimming and J lost 5 bases, with 11 bases between them. Germline CDR1 reads SGHRS; CDR2 reads YFSETQ. The CDR3 loop spans 14 amino acids.

This clone was found once. V is TRBV3-1 (or the pseudogene TRBV3-2) and J is TRBJ2-1; 11 bases align to TRBD2. V shed 0 bases and J 3 bases; nucleotides not matched to a gene: 7. This CDR3 spans 18 amino acids. Germline CDR1 reads LGHDT; CDR2 reads YNNKEL (reference sequence). The CDR3 protein is CASSQDLLAGGFYNEQFF. In DNA, the CDR3 is TGTGCCAGCAGCCAAGATTTGCTAGCGGGAGGCTTCTACAATGAGCAGTTCTTC.

The chain is built from TRBV29-1 and TRBJ1-1, with TRBD1 matching over 8 bases. With 2 bases clipped from V and 3 bases from J, the junction kept 5 bases outside the gene matches. The CDR3 is made up of 14 amino acids. The germline CDR1 and CDR2 sequences are SQVTM and ANQGSEA. CDR3 sequence: CSVEFTGGHTEAFF. CDR3 nucleotides: TGCAGCGTTGAATTCACAGGGGGTCACACTGAAGCTTTCTTT.

This chain's CDR3 is CASSQSYGYTF. CDR3 nucleotides: TGTGCCAGCAGTCAATCCTATGGCTACACCTTC. J is TRBJ1-2 and V is TRBV6-2 or TRBV6-3; D gene ambiguous. Germline CDR1 is MNHEY and CDR2 is SVGEGT. Trimming removed 5 bases from V and 4 bases from J, with 5 bases in between. CDR3 length equals 11 residues.

The J gene is TRBJ2-3, the V gene TRBV4-2, with D unresolved. Germline V lookup: CDR1 LGHNA, CDR2 YNFKEQ. The CDR3 contains 13 residues. V lost 1 base, J lost 4 bases, and 6 bases lay in between. CDR3 protein: CASSQVIPDTQYF. CDR3 nucleotides: TGTGCCAGCAGCCAAGTCATCCCAGATACGCAGTATTTT.

The chain links TRBV3-1 (or the pseudogene TRBV3-2) to TRBJ2-5, with 7 bases lining up with TRBD2. The CDR3 extends over 16 amino acids. Germline V gene data show CDR1 as LGHDT and CDR2 as YNNKEL (reference sequence). The junction had 9 bases not matched to a gene; V was cut back by 2 bases and J by 3 bases. In nucleotides, the CDR3 is TGTGCCAGCAGCCAAAGATACTCGCTAGCGGAAGAGACCCAGTACTTC. Translating it yields CASSQRYSLAEETQYF.

This clone was seen more than once but under ten times. The chain has TRBV15 and TRBJ2-3; 10 bases match TRBD2. Per the germline V gene, CDR1 is LNHNV and CDR2 is YYDKDF (reference sequence). The CDR3 totals 16 residues. The J segment lost 2 bases and the V segment lost 1 base, leaving 3 bases of the junction unmatched. CDR3 sequence: CATSRVAGGHTDTQYF. The CDR3 nucleotides are TGTGCCACCAGCAGAGTAGCGGGGGGCCACACAGATACGCAGTATTTT. The whole variable domain, remainder taken from reference TRBV15 and TRBJ2-3, is DAMVIQNPRYQVTQFGKPVTLSCSQTLNHNVMYWYQQKSSQAPKLLFHYYDKDFNNEADTPDNFQSRRPNTSFCFLDIRSPGLGDTAMYLCATSRVAGGHTDTQYFGPGTRLTVL.

There are a few counts of this clone. The chain employs TRBV6-5 and TRBJ2-3; tentative D call: TRBD2 (6 bases). CDR1 MNHEY and CDR2 SVGAGI come from the germline V gene. V shed 7 bases and J shed 0 bases, with 8 bases lying between them. The CDR3 is 13 amino acids. DNA for the CDR3: TGTGCCAGCACGGCGGGAAGCACAGATACGCAGTATTTT. It yields the protein CASTAGSTDTQYF.

V gene TRBV6-6 combines with J gene TRBJ2-3; D may be TRBD2 (5 bases). The CDR3 has 14 amino acids. Per the germline V gene, CDR1 is MNHNY and CDR2 is SVGAGI (reference sequence). V lost 2 bases and J lost 8, with 14 bases in between. Written as DNA, the CDR3 is TGTGCCAGCAGTTACGGCGAGGGAAAGGGTACGCAGTATTTT. Protein: CASSYGEGKGTQYF.

The chain carries TRBV4-3 and TRBJ1-4, with 7 positions matching TRBD1. The J segment lost 8 bases and the V segment lost 2 bases, leaving 5 bases of the junction unmatched. CDR1 LGHNA and CDR2 YSLEER come from the germline V gene. CDR3 length: 14 amino acids. CDR3 bases: TGCGCCAGCAGCCAAAGAGGGGGCTGGGAAAAACTGTTTTTT. Residues: CASSQRGGWEKLFF.

V gene TRBV7-9 combines with J gene TRBJ1-1; D is uncertain. The germline V gene encodes CDR1 SEHNR and CDR2 FQNEAQ (reference sequence). V lost 1 base, J lost 1 base, and 7 bases lay in between. This CDR3 has 14 residues. This CDR3 reads CASSLEARNTEAFF. The CDR3 bases are TGTGCCAGCAGCTTAGAAGCGAGGAACACTGAAGCTTTCTTT.

The genes are TRBV2 and TRBJ2-6, with TRBD2 as a possible D gene (7 bases). Germline V gene lookup returns CDR1 SNHLY and CDR2 FYNNEI. Deletions cut 4 bases from V and 3 bases from J, with 16 bases between. The CDR3 consists of 17 residues. CDR3 sequence reads: CASSAGRGRVGANVLTF. The CDR3, as DNA: TGTGCCAGCAGTGCTGGGCGGGGGCGAGTTGGGGCCAACGTCCTGACTTTC.

The V gene is TRBV7-2, the J gene TRBJ2-3, with 7 bases lining up with TRBD1. Germline V gene sequence: CDR1 SGHTA, CDR2 FQGNSA. V trimming: 5 bases; J trimming: 6 bases; junction bases outside the gene matches: 8. The CDR3 consists of 14 residues. CDR3 in amino acids: CASSPGGSVDTQYF. As DNA, the CDR3 is TGTGCCAGCAGCCCAGGGGGATCTGTGGATACGCAGTATTTT.

The CDR3 DNA follows: TGTGCCAGCAGCTTGTTCGCTAGCGGGTCCACAGATACGCAGTATTTT. This gives the protein CASSLFASGSTDTQYF. The V gene is TRBV5-5, the J gene TRBJ2-3, with 8 bases matching TRBD2. The CDR3 has 16 amino acids. The V gene end was trimmed by 1 base and the J gene end by 2 bases; junction bases not matched to a gene: 6. CDR1 and CDR2 from the germline V gene are SGHKS and YYEKEE (reference sequence).